This record covers a single T cell receptor beta chain. Original handling: Nucleated cell number was recorded as an estimate derived from reference gene primer amplification. Sequencing used immunoSEQ multiplex PCR; TCRdb keeps in-frame clones, though not all of them. The V and J calls and clone size come from that table; D and trimming were worked out from the DNA. This sample has about 61,000 clones, with 80% to 90% found just once. The data belong to a study of blood T cell repertoires in COVID-19. Across the study: Specimens from acute and convalescent COVID-19 originated in the United States, Italy and Spain. T cells, B-cell-depleted T cells, or PBMCs supplied cDNA or gDNA.

The CDR3 has 16 amino acids. V lost 0 bases and J lost 2; bases outside the gene matches: 7. Germline V gives CDR1 KGHSH, CDR2 LQKENI. The genes are TRBV18 and TRBJ2-7; 7 nucleotides align to TRBD1. The sequence came from a woman older than 75 with active COVID-19. Sequencing was carried out using peripheral blood. CDR3 residues: CASSPPGDSKTYEQYF. In DNA form, the CDR3 reads TGTGCCAGCTCACCACCAGGGGACAGCAAAACCTACGAGCAGTACTTC.